This entry lists 9 T cell receptor beta chains sequenced from one sample in a study of blood T cell repertoires in COVID-19. Method: immunoSEQ multiplex PCR; TCRdb's copy keeps in-frame clones and lacks some. The data hold more than 200,000 clones, with 75% to 85% observed a single time. The sequencing sample was made of peripheral blood. The origin of the receptors is a woman aged 80 or over with COVID-19, enrolled during active disease.

The chain is built from TRBV7-9 and TRBJ2-5, with D tentatively TRBD1 (5 bases). The CDR3 is 14 residues long. The V gene lost 4 bases and the J gene lost 5 bases, with 14 bases spanning the gap. CDR1 is SEHNR and CDR2 is FQNEAQ in the germline V gene (reference sequence). The CDR3 DNA reads TGTGCCAGCAGCTCTCAGGGTTCCGGGGAGACCCAGTACTTC. Translating gives CASSSQGSGETQYF.

The CDR3 loop is CASSLRPSGTQETQYF. CDR3 nucleotides: TGCGCCAGCAGCTTGAGGCCTAGCGGGACCCAAGAGACCCAGTACTTC. The chain carries TRBV5-1 and TRBJ2-5, with 9 nucleotides matching TRBD2. Germline V lookup: CDR1 SGHRS, CDR2 YFSETQ. This CDR3 is 16 amino acids long. V trimming: 1 base; J trimming: 1 base; junction bases outside the gene matches: 5.

The chain has TRBV2 and TRBJ1-3, with TRBD1 matching 7 bases. Germline V lookup: CDR1 SNHLY, CDR2 FYNNEI. The CDR3 is made up of 14 amino acids. V dropped 9 bases and J dropped 0; count of bases not matched to a gene: 5. CDR3 residues: CARGGQISGNTIYF. In nucleotides, the CDR3 is TGTGCCAGGGGGGGACAGATCTCTGGAAACACCATATATTTT.

This rearrangement joins TRBV5-5 to TRBJ1-2; 9 bases are a match to TRBD1. In germline, CDR1 is SGHKS, CDR2 YYEKEE (reference sequence). The trim removed 7 bases at V and 4 bases at J, leaving 8 bases unmatched. The CDR3 spans 14 residues. CDR3 protein: CASGDRDSLYGYTF. The CDR3 bases are TGTGCCAGCGGGGACAGGGACAGTCTCTATGGCTACACCTTC.

The chain carries TRBV2 and TRBJ1-1, with D unclear. The CDR3 consists of 14 residues. The germline V and J ends were trimmed by 2 bases and 7 bases, with 14 bases remaining between them. Germline V gives CDR1 SNHLY, CDR2 FYNNEI. This chain's CDR3 is CASSELIAGGEAFF. Written as DNA, the CDR3 is TGTGCCAGCAGTGAATTAATAGCGGGCGGTGAAGCTTTCTTT.

The count of this clone is one. This chain uses TRBV18 with TRBJ2-7, with D unclear. V was cut by 6 bases and J by 0 bases, with 6 bases left in between. Germline V gene lookup returns CDR1 KGHSH and CDR2 LQKENI. The CDR3 consists of 12 residues. This CDR3 reads CASSLSSYEQYF. CDR3 bases: TGTGCCAGCTCGCTAAGCTCCTACGAGCAGTACTTC.

The gene calls are TRBV14 and TRBJ2-3, with D possibly being TRBD1 (6 bases). The germline CDR1 and CDR2 sequences are SGHDN and FVKESK. The V end lost 0 bases, the J end lost 5 bases, and 9 bases lay between the germline ends. The length of the CDR3 is 14 residues. CDR3 bases: TGTGCCAGCAGCCAAGATATAGGGGGAGATACGCAGTATTTT. This sequence encodes CASSQDIGGDTQYF.

This clone was detected once. CDR3 sequence reads: CASSSPTSPVQPQHF. CDR3 nucleotide sequence: TGTGCCAGCAGTTCCCCGACATCCCCGGTTCAGCCCCAGCATTTT. The chain combines TRBV28 with TRBJ1-5, with unresolved D. Per germline, CDR1 MDHEN and CDR2 SYDVKM. CDR3 length: 15 residues. V lost 4 bases to trimming and J lost 6 bases, with 16 bases between them. Complete variable domain (other parts from reference TRBV28 and TRBJ1-5): DVKVTQSSRYLVKRTGEKVFLECVQDMDHENMFWYRQDPGLGLRLIYFSYDVKMKEKGDIPEGYSVSREKKERFSLILESASTNQTSMYLCASSSPTSPVQPQHFGDGTRLSIL.

The rearrangement joins TRBV3-1 (or the pseudogene TRBV3-2) to TRBJ2-7; 10 nucleotides match TRBD2. The CDR3 length is 15 residues. Germline CDR1 and CDR2: LGHDT and YNNKEL (reference sequence). V lost 7 bases and J lost 6; bases outside the gene matches: 12. CDR3 residues: CASTLGRLAGVEQYF. DNA of the CDR3: TGTGCCAGCACCCTGGGTCGGCTAGCGGGAGTCGAGCAGTACTTC.